Shown below are 20 T cell receptor beta chains from a single sample sequenced in a study of T cells in localized non-small cell lung cancer. Some clones are missing from TCRdb's copy, which holds only in-frame ones; the method was immunoSEQ multiplex PCR. The table has 550 to 600 clones, around two fifths seen once. Specimen: lung tumor tissue, collected before any cancer treatment. These receptors all stem from a female donor of 60 years or more with stage I lung adenocarcinoma.

In this sample, this clone is large (0.1 to 1%). J is TRBJ2-7 and V is TRBV18; D is ambiguous. The germline V gene has CDR1 KGHSH and CDR2 LQKENI. The CDR3 covers 13 residues. Trimming stripped 0 bases from V and 2 bases from J, with 5 bases between. The CDR3 sequence is CASSPPQTYEQYF. CDR3 DNA: TGTGCCAGCTCACCACCTCAGACCTACGAGCAGTACTTC. Full variable domain (remainder filled in from reference TRBV18 and TRBJ2-7): NAGVMQNPRHLVRRRGQEARLRCSPMKGHSHVYWYRQLPEEGLKFMVYLQKENIIDESGMPKERFSAEFPKEGPSILRIQQVVRGDSAAYFCASSPPQTYEQYFGPGTRLTVT.

The chain combines TRBV19 with TRBJ1-5, with D possibly matching TRBD1 (6 bases). V was shortened by 8 bases and J by 0 bases, with 14 bases between the two germline ends. The CDR3 is 15 residues long. The germline V gene has CDR1 LNHDA and CDR2 SQIVND (reference sequence). The CDR3 bases are TGTGCCAGTTCCCGGGACACCTATAGCAATCAGCCCCAGCATTTT. The encoded protein is CASSRDTYSNQPQHF. Looking up the rest from reference TRBV19 and TRBJ1-5 gives the full variable domain: DGGITQSPKYLFRKEGQNVTLSCEQNLNHDAMYWYRQDPGQGLRLIYYSQIVNDFQKGDIAEGYSVSREKKESFPLTVTSAQKNPTAFYLCASSRDTYSNQPQHFGDGTRLSIL.

J is TRBJ2-5 and V is TRBV19, with D tentatively TRBD1 or TRBD2 (6 bases each). CDR3 length: 15 amino acids. Germline V CDR1 and CDR2: LNHDA, SQIVND (reference sequence). Trimming left V 8 bases short and J 0 bases short, with 16 bases between. The CDR3 nucleotides are TGTGCCAGTGACGGGGGCGCGGGGTACCAAGAGACCCAGTACTTC. The encoded protein is CASDGGAGYQETQYF.

This clone has just a few counts. The chain links TRBV6-8 to TRBJ1-2; the D is unclear. V gave up 6 bases and J gave up 4 bases, with 12 bases separating them. CDR1 MNHGY and CDR2 SAAAGT come from the germline V gene. The CDR3 extends over 13 amino acids. CDR3 loop: CASRPPRPYGYTF. Here the CDR3 DNA reads TGTGCCAGCAGGCCCCCCCGACCCTATGGCTACACCTTC.

The rearrangement uses TRBV10-3 and TRBJ2-7, with unresolved D. Germline CDR1 is ENHRY and CDR2 is SYGVKD. The CDR3 extends over 13 amino acids. The V gene lost 0 bases and the J gene lost 3 bases, with 6 bases spanning the gap. CDR3 sequence: CAISESGGYEQYF. CDR3 DNA sequence: TGTGCCATCAGTGAGTCGGGTGGCTACGAGCAGTACTTC.

V and J are TRBV28 and TRBJ2-5; TRBD1 matches 7 bases. The trim removed 6 bases at V and 3 bases at J, leaving 7 bases unmatched. CDR3 length: 14 amino acids. Germline values: CDR1 MDHEN, CDR2 SYDVKM. This CDR3 reads CASSSDRVEETQYF. The DNA for the CDR3 is TGTGCCAGCAGCAGCGACAGGGTCGAAGAGACCCAGTACTTC.

The rearrangement joins TRBV5-1 to TRBJ2-3, with 7 bases identical to TRBD2. Germline trimming cut 4 bases from V and 0 bases from J; bases unmatched to any gene: 11. This CDR3 contains 17 residues. The germline CDR1 and CDR2 sequences are SGHRS and YFSETQ. The CDR3 bases are TGCGCCAGCAGCCCCCGCCGGACTAGTGCCAGCACAGATACGCAGTATTTT. Translating gives CASSPRRTSASTDTQYF.

There are a few counts of this clone. V and J are TRBV9 and TRBJ2-5; D may correspond to TRBD1 or TRBD2 (5 bases each). The CDR3 contains 17 residues. CDR1 is SGDLS, CDR2 YYNGEE, per germline. Trimming left V 4 bases short and J 2 bases short, with 21 bases between. CDR3 residues: CASSPRGQLGFQETQYF. The DNA of the CDR3 is TGTGCCAGCAGCCCGAGGGGCCAACTAGGTTTTCAAGAGACCCAGTACTTC.

J is TRBJ2-7 and V is TRBV28, with 7 bases identical to TRBD1. The germline V gene has CDR1 MDHEN and CDR2 SYDVKM. This CDR3 comprises 13 residues. The trim removed 6 bases at V and 5 bases at J, leaving 7 bases unmatched. The CDR3 coding sequence is TGTGCCAGCAGCAGACCGGACAGGAACGAGCAGTACTTC. This sequence encodes CASSRPDRNEQYF.

This clone was observed a few times. The CDR3 DNA reads TGTGCCAGCAGTTACCTAGGCCCCTACGAGCAGTACTTC. It yields the protein CASSYLGPYEQYF. The V and J genes are TRBV6-8 and TRBJ2-7, with unresolved D. Germline V gene sequence: CDR1 MNHGY, CDR2 SAAAGT. V lost 2 bases to trimming and J lost 2 bases, with 7 bases between them. The CDR3 extends over 13 amino acids.

This clone was picked up a small number of times. The V call is TRBV11-3, the J call TRBJ2-3; TRBD2 matches at 10 bases. The CDR3 is 16 amino acids. Germline V CDR1 and CDR2: SGHNT, YENEEA. After removal of 4 bases from V and 1 base from J, the junction contained 5 bases not matched to a gene. In DNA, the CDR3 is TGTGCCAGCAGCTCTCTAGCGGGAGTTGGCACAGATACGCAGTATTTT. Translation: CASSSLAGVGTDTQYF. The complete variable domain, with remaining parts taken from reference TRBV11-3 and TRBJ2-3, reads EAGVVQSPRYKIIEKKQPVAFWCNPISGHNTLYWYLQNLGQGPELLIRYENEEAVDDSQLPKDRFSAERLKGVDSTLKIQPAELGDSAVYLCASSSLAGVGTDTQYFGPGTRLTVL.

J is TRBJ1-3 and V is TRBV19, with D tentatively TRBD1 (5 bases). Germline CDR1 reads LNHDA; CDR2 reads SQIVND (reference sequence). The CDR3 extends over 16 amino acids. V lost 9 bases, J lost 2 bases, and 20 bases lay in between. DNA of the CDR3: TGTGCCAGCAAAGAGGGGAGATCCTTGGCTGGAAACACCATATATTTT. It specifies CASKEGRSLAGNTIYF.

This sequence joins TRBV23-1 and TRBJ2-1; 7 nucleotides line up with TRBD1. TRBV23-1 counts as an open reading frame of uncertain function. This CDR3 comprises 15 residues. With 2 bases clipped from V and 12 bases from J, the junction kept 13 bases outside the gene matches. Here the CDR3 DNA reads TGCGCCAGCAGTCAAAGAAGGGGACAGTCGCCTGGGCAGTTCTTC. Translating it yields CASSQRRGQSPGQFF.

The chain recombines TRBV9 with TRBJ1-5; unclear D gene. This CDR3 is 13 amino acids long. The V and J ends lost 7 bases and 5 bases respectively, with 13 bases between them. From germline, CDR1 is SGDLS and CDR2 YYNGEE. The CDR3: CASGPGPDQPQHF. In nucleotides, the CDR3 is TGTGCCAGCGGTCCCGGGCCCGATCAGCCCCAGCATTTT. Variable domain in full (rest from reference TRBV9 and TRBJ1-5): DSGVTQTPKHLITATGQRVTLRCSPRSGDLSVYWYQQSLDQGLQFLIQYYNGEERAKGNILERFSAQQFPDLHSELNLSSLELGDSALYFCASGPGPDQPQHFGDGTRLSIL.

This chain joins TRBV19 and TRBJ2-6; D gene uncertain. The CDR3 sequence is 14 residues long. Germline CDR1 LNHDA, CDR2 SQIVND (reference sequence). Trimming took 6 bases from V and 4 from J, leaving 10 bases between them. CDR3 region: CASRPAWGANVLTF. CDR3 nucleotide sequence: TGTGCCAGTAGGCCCGCATGGGGGGCCAACGTCCTGACTTTC.

The chain carries TRBV18 and TRBJ2-6, with D unclear. Germline CDR1 and CDR2: KGHSH and LQKENI. V dropped 0 bases and J dropped 7 bases, with 10 bases sitting between them. The CDR3 runs 15 residues. CDR3 residues: CASSPPGKAANVLTF. The DNA of the CDR3 is TGTGCCAGCTCACCACCCGGCAAGGCAGCCAACGTCCTGACTTTC.

This chain links TRBV18 with TRBJ2-4; D might be TRBD2 (5 bases). The CDR3 runs 12 residues. Germline V gives CDR1 KGHSH, CDR2 LQKENI. Trimming took 3 bases from V and 6 from J, leaving 6 bases between them. CDR3 DNA sequence: TGTGCCAGCTCACCCGAGGGAAACATTCAGTACTTC. Its translation is CASSPEGNIQYF.

The chain carries TRBV4-1 and TRBJ1-4; D call uncertain. The CDR3 runs 14 residues. V lost 1 base, J lost 8 bases, and 11 bases lay in between. Per the germline V gene, CDR1 is MGHRA and CDR2 is YSYEKL. Here the CDR3 DNA reads TGCGCCAGCAGCCAAGGACTAGGTGGGGAAAAACTGTTTTTT. Its translation is CASSQGLGGEKLFF.

The chain has TRBV11-3 and TRBJ2-1; 7 bases map to TRBD2. The germline V gene has CDR1 SGHNT and CDR2 YENEEA. Trimming cost V 6 bases and J 4 bases; bases outside gene matches: 9. This CDR3 is built from 15 residues. CDR3 loop: CASSPGGRDYNEQFF. CDR3 DNA: TGTGCCAGCAGTCCAGGAGGGAGGGATTACAATGAGCAGTTCTTC.

CDR3 sequence (DNA): TGTGCCAGCAGTGAACAGGGGAATGAAAAACTGTTTTTT. Its protein product is CASSEQGNEKLFF. The rearrangement joins TRBV6-1 to TRBJ1-4, with a tentative D call TRBD1 (6 bases). The germline V gene encodes CDR1 MNHNS and CDR2 SASEGT. Trimming pared 2 bases from V and 5 bases from J, leaving 6 bases between. The CDR3 spans 13 residues.